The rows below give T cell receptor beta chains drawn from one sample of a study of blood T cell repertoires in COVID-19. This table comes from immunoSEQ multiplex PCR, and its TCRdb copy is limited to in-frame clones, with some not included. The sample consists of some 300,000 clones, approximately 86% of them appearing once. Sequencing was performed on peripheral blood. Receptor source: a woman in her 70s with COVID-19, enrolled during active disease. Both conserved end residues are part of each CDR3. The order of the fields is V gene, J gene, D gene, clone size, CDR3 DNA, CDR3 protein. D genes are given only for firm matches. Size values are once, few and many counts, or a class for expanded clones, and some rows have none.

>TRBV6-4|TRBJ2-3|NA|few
TGTGCCAGCAGTATCGTGGGGGGTACAGATACGCAGTATTTT
CASSIVGGTDTQYF
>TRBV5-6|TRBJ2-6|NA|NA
TGTGCCAGCAGCTTGGGGGGCAGGCCCCTGATTTCTGGGGCCAACGTCCTGACTTTC
CASSLGGRPLISGANVLTF
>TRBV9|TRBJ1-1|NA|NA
TGTGCCAGCAGCGTAGGCCAGGGAAACACTGAAGCTTTCTTT
CASSVGQGNTEAFF
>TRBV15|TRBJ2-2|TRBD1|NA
TGTGCCACCAGAGAAGACAGGGGGAGGACCGGGGAGCTGTTTTTT
CATREDRGRTGELFF
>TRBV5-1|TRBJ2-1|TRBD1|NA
TGCGCCAGCAGCTTGTTAGGGGACAGGGACCACAATGAGCAGTTCTTC
CASSLLGDRDHNEQFF
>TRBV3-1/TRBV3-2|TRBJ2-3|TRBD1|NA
TGTGCCAGCAGCACTCGGACAGGGGCCGGGGATACGCAGTATTTT
CASSTRTGAGDTQYF
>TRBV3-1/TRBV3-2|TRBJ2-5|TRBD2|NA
TGTGCCAGCAGCCCCCAAATCGGGGGGGGAGAGACCCAGTACTTC
CASSPQIGGGETQYF
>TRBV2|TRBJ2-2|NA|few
TGTGCCAGCAGTCGGGTCGTAGCCGGGGAGCTGTTTTTT
CASSRVVAGELFF
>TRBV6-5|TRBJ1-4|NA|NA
TGTGCCAGCAGTTTATCAGGGTACGATGAAAAACTGTTTTTT
CASSLSGYDEKLFF
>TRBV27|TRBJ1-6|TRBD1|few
TGTGCCAGCAGTTTCGGCCGGACAGGGGGATATTCACCCCTCCACTTT
CASSFGRTGGYSPLHF
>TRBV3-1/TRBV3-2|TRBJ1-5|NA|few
TGTGCCAGCAGCCAAGATCGCGGGCCCCAGCATTTT
CASSQDRGPQHF
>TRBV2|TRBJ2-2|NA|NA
TGTGCCAGCAGTGAAAATCTTAACACCGGGGAGCTGTTTTTT
CASSENLNTGELFF
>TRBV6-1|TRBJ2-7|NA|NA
TGTGCCAGCAGTGAAGCGTGGGGGCAGTCCTACGAGCAGTACTTC
CASSEAWGQSYEQYF
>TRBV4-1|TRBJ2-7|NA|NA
TGCGCCAGCAGCCAAGAATCGGCTGGGGGCGGCTACCTTTCCTACGAGCAGTACTTC
CASSQESAGGGYLSYEQYF
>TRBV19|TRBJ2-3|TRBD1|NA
TGTGCCAGTAGTACAGGGACAGGGGCTGGGGATACGCAGTATTTT
CASSTGTGAGDTQYF
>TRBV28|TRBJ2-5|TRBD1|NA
TGTGCCACCCACCACAGGGGACAAGAGACCCAGTACTTC
CATHHRGQETQYF
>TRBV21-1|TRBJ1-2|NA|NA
TGTGCCAGCAGCAAAGGTCTGAGGAGGGGCGACGCTAAGAGGTATGGCTACACCTTC
CASSKGLRRGDAKRYGYTF
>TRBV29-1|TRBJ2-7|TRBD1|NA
TGCAGCGTTTTAACCGGGACAGGGTTGTACGAGCAGTACTTC
CSVLTGTGLYEQYF
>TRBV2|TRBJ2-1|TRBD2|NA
TGTGCCAGCAGAACTCAAGCGGGGGGATACAATGAGCAGTTCTTC
CASRTQAGGYNEQFF
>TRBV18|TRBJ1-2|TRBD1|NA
TGTGCCAGCTCACCGCAAAGACAGGGGGGCGATGGCTACACCTTC
CASSPQRQGGDGYTF
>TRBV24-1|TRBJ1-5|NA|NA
TGTGCCACCAGTGAGGGCACAGGGTTACTTAGCAATCAGCCCCAGCATTTT
CATSEGTGLLSNQPQHF
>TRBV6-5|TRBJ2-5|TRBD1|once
TGTGCCAGCCTCCAAATCCAGGGGGTAATCGAGACCCAGTACTTC
CASLQIQGVIETQYF
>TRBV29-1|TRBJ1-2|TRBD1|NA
TGCAGCGTTGAAGACCCTTCCGGGACAGGCGCTAGCTATGGCTACACCTTC
CSVEDPSGTGASYGYTF
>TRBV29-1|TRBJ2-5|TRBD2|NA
TGCAGCGTTGAAGGAGGGCTAGCGGGGGTCATAGAGACCCAGTACTTC
CSVEGGLAGVIETQYF
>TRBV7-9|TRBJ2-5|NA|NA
TGTGCCAGCAGCTTCCGCGCGACAGGAGCAGGGGAGACCCAGTACTTC
CASSFRATGAGETQYF
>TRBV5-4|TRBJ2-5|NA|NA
TGTGCCAGCAGCCCGAGGACCACGGGGGAGGAGACCCAGTACTTC
CASSPRTTGEETQYF
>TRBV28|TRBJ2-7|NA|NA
TGTGCCAGCAGTTTATCCCTCCTAGACAGACCCGAGCAGTACTTC
CASSLSLLDRPEQYF
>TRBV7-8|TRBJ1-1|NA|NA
TGTGCCAGCAGCGCGACAGCTTTCACTGAAGCTTTCTTT
CASSATAFTEAFF
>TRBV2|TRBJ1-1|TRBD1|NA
TGTGCCAGCAGCGTTCCGGGACAGCGAAAAACGCCAGTATCGGGCACTGAAGCTTTCTTT
CASSVPGQRKTPVSGTEAFF
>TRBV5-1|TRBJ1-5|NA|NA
TGCGCCAGCAGCCCACGGGACACTAGCAATCAGCCCCAGCATTTT
CASSPRDTSNQPQHF
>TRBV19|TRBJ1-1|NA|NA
TGTGCCAGTAGAGACAGTACGAACACTGAAGCTTTCTTT
CASRDSTNTEAFF
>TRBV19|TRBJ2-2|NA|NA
TGTGCCAGTAGTAAAACAGAGAACACCGGGGAGCTGTTTTTT
CASSKTENTGELFF
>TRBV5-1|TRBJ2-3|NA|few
TGCGCCAGCAGCTTGGAGGGGGACGGGACAGATACGCAGTATTTT
CASSLEGDGTDTQYF
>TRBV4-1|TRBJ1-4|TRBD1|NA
TGCGCCAGCAGCCAAGATGGACAGGGAGGCGAAAAACTGTTTTTT
CASSQDGQGGEKLFF
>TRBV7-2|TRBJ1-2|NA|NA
TGTGCCAGCAGCTTAGTTACTGACTATGGCTACACCTTC
CASSLVTDYGYTF
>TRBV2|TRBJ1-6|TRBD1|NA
TGTGCCAGCACTGAGGACAGGCCCTGGGATAATTCACCCCTCCACTTT
CASTEDRPWDNSPLHF
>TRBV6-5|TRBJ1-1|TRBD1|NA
TGTGCCAGCAGTTACTCCCTCAACAGGGGCACTGAAGCTTTCTTT
CASSYSLNRGTEAFF
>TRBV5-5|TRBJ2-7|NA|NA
TGTGCCAGCAGCTTTACAGGGACCTACGAGCAGTACTTC
CASSFTGTYEQYF
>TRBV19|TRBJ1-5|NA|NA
TGTGCCAGTAGTAGGAGTGCGGGGCTGAATCAGCCCCAGCATTTT
CASSRSAGLNQPQHF
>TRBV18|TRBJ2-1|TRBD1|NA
TGTGCCAGCTCACCGGGACAGGGGGGCCGGGAGCAGTTCTTC
CASSPGQGGREQFF
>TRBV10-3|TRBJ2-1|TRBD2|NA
TGTGCCATCAGTGAGCCCCCCGGGGGAGGGATGTACAATGAGCAGTTCTTC
CAISEPPGGGMYNEQFF
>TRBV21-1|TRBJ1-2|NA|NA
TGTGCCAGCAGGGGGACAGGGGCCCGGGGCTACACCTTC
CASRGTGARGYTF
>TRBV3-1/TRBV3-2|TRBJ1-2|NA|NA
TGTGCCAGCAGCCCCACCGCTGGGCGATGGGGCTACACCTTC
CASSPTAGRWGYTF
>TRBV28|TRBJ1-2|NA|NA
TGTGCCAGCAGTTTATGGGAGACAGCCCAGCTAGCTAACTATGGCTACACCTTC
CASSLWETAQLANYGYTF
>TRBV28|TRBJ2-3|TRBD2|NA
TGTGCCAGCGGCTCCCCTGGACTAGCGGGGGGCCGCCCCCCAGATACGCAGTATTTT
CASGSPGLAGGRPPDTQYF
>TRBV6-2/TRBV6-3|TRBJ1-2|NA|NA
TGTGCCAGCAGTTCAGGAGGGTCCTATGGCTACACCTTC
CASSSGGSYGYTF